The clone carrying this TCR beta chain was recorded a few times. Antigen specificity is unknown. This sample is drawn from a study of T-cell memory formation after mild COVID-19. General study findings and limits: While clones contracting from day 15 to 85 were balanced between CD4 and CD8, later expanders leaned CD4+.

Each CDR3 protein is one row after TCRdb ran MiXCR on the 5' RACE reads. The sample records fewer than 250,000 distinct CDR3 sequences, roughly 15% being singletons. The specimen was PBMCs or a T cell subset sorted from them (not recorded which). The receptor was isolated from an adult woman who had mild COVID-19 (a few samples of this study predate the infection). Cell type and time point are not known.

The CDR3: CASSQEGRWEQYF. In DNA, the CDR3 is TGTGCCAGCAGCCAAGAAGGTAGATGGGAGCAGTACTTC. This chain connects TRBV4-2 to TRBJ2-7, with D unresolved. Germline V lookup: CDR1 LGHNA, CDR2 YNFKEQ. The V gene lost 0 bases and the J gene lost 7 bases, with 10 bases spanning the gap. The CDR3 sequence is 13 residues long.